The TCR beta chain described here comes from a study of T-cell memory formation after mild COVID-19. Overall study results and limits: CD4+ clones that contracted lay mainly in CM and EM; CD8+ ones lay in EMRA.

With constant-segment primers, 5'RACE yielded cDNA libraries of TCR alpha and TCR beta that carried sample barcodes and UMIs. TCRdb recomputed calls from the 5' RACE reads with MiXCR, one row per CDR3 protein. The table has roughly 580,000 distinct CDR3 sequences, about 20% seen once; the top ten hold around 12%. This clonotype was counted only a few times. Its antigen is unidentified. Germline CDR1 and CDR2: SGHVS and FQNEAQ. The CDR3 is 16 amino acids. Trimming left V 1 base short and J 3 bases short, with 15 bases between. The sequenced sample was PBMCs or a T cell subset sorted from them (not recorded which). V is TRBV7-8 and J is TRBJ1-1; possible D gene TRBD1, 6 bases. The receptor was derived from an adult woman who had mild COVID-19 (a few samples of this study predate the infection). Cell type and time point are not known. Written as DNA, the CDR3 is TGTGCCAGCAGCTTAGGACCACTCACAGGGTACACTGAAGCTTTCTTT. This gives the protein CASSLGPLTGYTEAFF.